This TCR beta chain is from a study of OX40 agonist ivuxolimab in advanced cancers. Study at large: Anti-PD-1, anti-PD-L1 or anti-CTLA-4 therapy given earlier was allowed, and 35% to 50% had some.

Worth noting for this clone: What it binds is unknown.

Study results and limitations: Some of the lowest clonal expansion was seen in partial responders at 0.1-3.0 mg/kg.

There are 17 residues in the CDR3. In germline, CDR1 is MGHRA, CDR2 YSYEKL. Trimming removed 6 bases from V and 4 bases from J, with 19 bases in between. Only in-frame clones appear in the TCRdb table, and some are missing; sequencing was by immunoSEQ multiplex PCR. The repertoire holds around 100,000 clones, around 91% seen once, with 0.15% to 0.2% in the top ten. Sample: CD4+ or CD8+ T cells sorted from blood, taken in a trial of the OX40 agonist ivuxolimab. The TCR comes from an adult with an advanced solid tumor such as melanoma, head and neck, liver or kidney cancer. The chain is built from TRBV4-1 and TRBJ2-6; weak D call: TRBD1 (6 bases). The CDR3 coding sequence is TGCGCCAGCAGTCCCGTCCAGGGGTTCTTGGGGGCCAACGTCCTGACTTTC. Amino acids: CASSPVQGFLGANVLTF.